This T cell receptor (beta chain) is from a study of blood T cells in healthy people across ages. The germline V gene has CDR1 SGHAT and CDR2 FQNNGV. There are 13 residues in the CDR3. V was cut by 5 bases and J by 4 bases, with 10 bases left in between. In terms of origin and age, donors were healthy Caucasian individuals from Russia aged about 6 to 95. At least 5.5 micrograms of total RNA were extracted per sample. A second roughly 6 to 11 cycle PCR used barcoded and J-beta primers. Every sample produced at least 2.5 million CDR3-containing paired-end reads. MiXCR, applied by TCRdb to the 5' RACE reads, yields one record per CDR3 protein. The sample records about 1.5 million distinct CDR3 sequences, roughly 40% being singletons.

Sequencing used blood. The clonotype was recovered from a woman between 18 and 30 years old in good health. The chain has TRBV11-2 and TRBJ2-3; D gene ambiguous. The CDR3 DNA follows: TGTGCCAGCAGCCGAAGTCCGGCAGATACGCAGTATTTT. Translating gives CASSRSPADTQYF.